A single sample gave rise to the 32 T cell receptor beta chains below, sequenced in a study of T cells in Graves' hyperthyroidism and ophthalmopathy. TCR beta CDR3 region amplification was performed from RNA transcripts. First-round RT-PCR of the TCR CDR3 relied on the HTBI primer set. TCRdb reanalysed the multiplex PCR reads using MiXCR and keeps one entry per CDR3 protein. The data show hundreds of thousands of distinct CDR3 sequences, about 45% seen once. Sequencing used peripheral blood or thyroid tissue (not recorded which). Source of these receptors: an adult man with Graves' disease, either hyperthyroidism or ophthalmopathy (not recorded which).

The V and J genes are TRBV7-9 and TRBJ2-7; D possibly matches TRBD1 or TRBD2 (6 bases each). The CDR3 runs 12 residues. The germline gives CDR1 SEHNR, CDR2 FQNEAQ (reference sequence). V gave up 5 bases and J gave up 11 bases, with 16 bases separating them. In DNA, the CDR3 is TGTGCCAGCAGCCAAGGAGGGGGGCTAGAGTACTTC. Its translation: CASSQGGGLEYF.

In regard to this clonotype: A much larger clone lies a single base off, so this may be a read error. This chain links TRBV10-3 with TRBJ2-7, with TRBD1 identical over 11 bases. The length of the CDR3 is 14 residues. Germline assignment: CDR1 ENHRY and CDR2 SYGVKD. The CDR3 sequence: CASSGQGAYYEQYF. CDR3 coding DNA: TGTGCCAGCAGTGGACAGGGGGCTTACTACGAGCAGTACTTC.

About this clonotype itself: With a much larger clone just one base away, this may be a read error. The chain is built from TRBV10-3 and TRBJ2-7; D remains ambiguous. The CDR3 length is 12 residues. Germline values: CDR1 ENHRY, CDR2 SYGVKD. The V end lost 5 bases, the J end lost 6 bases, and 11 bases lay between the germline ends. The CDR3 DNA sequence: TGTGCCATCAGTTTGGCGGTGGCCGAGCAGTACTTC. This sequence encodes CAISLAVAEQYF.

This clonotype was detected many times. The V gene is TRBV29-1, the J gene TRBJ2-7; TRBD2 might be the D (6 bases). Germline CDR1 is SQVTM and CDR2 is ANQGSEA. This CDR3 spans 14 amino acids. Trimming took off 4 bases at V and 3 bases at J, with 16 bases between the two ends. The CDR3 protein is CSVGTGTRGYEQYF. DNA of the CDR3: TGCAGCGTTGGAACCGGGACTCGTGGCTACGAGCAGTACTTC.

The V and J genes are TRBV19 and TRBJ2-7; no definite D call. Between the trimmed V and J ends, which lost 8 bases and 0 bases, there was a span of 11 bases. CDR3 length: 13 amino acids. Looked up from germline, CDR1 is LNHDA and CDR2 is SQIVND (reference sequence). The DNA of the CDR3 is TGTGCCAGTGCTAGGCGGAGCTCCTACGAGCAGTACTTC. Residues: CASARRSSYEQYF.

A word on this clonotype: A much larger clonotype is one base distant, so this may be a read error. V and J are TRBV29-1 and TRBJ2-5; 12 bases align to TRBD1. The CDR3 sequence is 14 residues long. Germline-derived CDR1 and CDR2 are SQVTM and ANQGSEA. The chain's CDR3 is CSVEGDRGPETQHF. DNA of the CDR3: TGCAGCGTTGAAGGGGACAGGGGGCCGGAGACCCAGCACTTC.

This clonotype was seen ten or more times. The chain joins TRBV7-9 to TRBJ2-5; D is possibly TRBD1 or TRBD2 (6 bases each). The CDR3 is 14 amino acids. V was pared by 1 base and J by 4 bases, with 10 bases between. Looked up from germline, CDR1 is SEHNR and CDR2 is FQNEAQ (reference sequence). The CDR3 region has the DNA TGTGCCAGCAGCTTAGGGACGGGGGCAGAGACCCAGTACTTC. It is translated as CASSLGTGAETQYF.

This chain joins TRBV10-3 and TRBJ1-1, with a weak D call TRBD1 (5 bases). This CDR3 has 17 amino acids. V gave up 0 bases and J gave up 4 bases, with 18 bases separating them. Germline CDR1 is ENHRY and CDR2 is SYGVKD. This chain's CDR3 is CAISESNPGRPGTEAFF. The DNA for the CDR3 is TGTGCCATCAGTGAGTCTAACCCGGGACGGCCGGGCACTGAAGCTTTCTTT.

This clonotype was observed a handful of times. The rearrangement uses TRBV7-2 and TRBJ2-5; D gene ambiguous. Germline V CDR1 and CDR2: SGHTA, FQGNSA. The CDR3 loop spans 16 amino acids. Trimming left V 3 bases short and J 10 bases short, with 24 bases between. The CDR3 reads CASSLKGPPVWWGQYF. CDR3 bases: TGTGCCAGCAGCTTGAAGGGTCCCCCTGTTTGGTGGGGCCAGTACTTC.

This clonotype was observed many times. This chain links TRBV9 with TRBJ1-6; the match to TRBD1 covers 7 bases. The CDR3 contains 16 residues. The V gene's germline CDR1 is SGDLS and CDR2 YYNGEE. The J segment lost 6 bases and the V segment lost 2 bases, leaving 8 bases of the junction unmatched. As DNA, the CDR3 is TGTGCCAGCAGCGTCTCCTTGGACAGGTTTAATTCACCCCTCCACTTT. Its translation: CASSVSLDRFNSPLHF.

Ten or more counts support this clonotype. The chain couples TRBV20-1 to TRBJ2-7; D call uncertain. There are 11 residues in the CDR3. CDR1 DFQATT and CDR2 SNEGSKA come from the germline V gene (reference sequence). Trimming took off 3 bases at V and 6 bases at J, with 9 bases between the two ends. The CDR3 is CSASIGSEQYF. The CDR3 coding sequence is TGCAGTGCTAGTATTGGGTCCGAGCAGTACTTC.

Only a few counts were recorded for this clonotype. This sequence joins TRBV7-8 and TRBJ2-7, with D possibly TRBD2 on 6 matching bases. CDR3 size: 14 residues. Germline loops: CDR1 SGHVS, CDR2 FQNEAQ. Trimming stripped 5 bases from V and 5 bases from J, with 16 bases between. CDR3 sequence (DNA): TGTGCCAGCAGCCGCGGGGACGGAGCCCACGAGCAGTACTTC. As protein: CASSRGDGAHEQYF.

The chain's CDR3 is CASSLEVKTVGFF. CDR3 in DNA: TGTGCCAGCAGCTTAGAAGTGAAAACAGTTGGTTTCTTT. This chain connects TRBV7-2 to TRBJ1-1; D call uncertain. The CDR3 runs to 13 residues. Trimming cost V 1 base and J 13 bases, with 16 bases left between them. Germline V CDR1 and CDR2: SGHTA, FQGNSA.

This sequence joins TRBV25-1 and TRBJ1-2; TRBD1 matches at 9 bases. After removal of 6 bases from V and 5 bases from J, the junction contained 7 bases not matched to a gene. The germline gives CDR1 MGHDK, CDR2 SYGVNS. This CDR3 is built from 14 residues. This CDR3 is CASSVRTGEYGYTF. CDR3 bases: TGTGCCAGCAGCGTTAGGACAGGGGAATATGGCTACACCTTC.

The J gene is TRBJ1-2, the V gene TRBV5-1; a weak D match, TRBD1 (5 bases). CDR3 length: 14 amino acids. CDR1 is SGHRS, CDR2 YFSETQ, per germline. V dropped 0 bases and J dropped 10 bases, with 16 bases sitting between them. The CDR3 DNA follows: TGCGCCAGCAGCTTGGATTTTGCAGGGAACGACTACACCTTC. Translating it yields CASSLDFAGNDYTF.

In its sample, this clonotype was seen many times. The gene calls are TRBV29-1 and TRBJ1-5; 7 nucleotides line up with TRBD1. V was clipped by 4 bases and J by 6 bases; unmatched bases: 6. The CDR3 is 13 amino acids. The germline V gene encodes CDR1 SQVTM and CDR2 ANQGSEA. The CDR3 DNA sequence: TGCAGCGTTGCTGAGGGGGCCAGTCAGCCCCAGCATTTT. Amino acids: CSVAEGASQPQHF.

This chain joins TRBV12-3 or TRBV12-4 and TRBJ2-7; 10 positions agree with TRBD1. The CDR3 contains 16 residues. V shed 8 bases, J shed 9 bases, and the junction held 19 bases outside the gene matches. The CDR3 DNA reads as TGTGCCAGCGGACCTTCAGGCGGGACAGGGGCCTCGCGGCAGTACTTC. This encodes CASGPSGGTGASRQYF.

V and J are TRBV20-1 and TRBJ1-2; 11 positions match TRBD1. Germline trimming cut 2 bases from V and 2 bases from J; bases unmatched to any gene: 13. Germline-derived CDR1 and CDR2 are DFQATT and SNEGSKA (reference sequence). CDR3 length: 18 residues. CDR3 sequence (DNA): TGCAGTGCTAGACGGCTGGTCCAGGACAGGGGGCGAAACTATGGCTACACCTTC. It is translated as CSARRLVQDRGRNYGYTF.

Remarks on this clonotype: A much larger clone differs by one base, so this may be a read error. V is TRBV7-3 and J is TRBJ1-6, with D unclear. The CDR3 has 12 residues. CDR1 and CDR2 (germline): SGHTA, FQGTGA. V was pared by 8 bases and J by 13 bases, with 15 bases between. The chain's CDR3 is CASQGRMRPLHF. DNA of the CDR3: TGTGCCAGCCAAGGCAGGATGCGTCCCCTCCACTTT.

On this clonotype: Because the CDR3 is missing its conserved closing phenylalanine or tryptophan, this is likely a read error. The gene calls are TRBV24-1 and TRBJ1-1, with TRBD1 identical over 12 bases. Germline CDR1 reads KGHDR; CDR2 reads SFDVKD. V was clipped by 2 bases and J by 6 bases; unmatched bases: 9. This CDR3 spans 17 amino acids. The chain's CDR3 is CATSDSTGQGALAEAFL. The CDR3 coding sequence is TGTGCCACCAGTGATTCTACGGGACAGGGGGCGCTCGCTGAAGCTTTCCTT.

The CDR3 protein is CASSLGDSNNQPQHF. The CDR3 DNA reads as TGTGCCAGCAGCTTAGGGGACAGCAACAATCAGCCCCAGCATTTT. The rearrangement links TRBV7-2 to TRBJ1-5, with 7 bases matching TRBD1. The trim removed 1 base at V and 3 bases at J, leaving 3 bases unmatched. Germline CDR1 SGHTA, CDR2 FQGNSA. The CDR3 length is 15 residues.

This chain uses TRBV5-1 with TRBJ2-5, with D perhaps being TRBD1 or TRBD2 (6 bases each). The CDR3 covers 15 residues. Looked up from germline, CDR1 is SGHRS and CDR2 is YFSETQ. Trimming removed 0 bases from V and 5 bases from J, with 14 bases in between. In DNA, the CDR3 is TGCGCCAGCAGCTTGGCGGGGGCCGGGATTGAGACCCAGTACTTC. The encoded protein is CASSLAGAGIETQYF.

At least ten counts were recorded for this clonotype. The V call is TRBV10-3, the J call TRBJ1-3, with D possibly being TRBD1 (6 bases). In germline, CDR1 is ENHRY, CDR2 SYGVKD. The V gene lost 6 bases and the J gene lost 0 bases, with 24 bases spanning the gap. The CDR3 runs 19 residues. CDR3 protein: CAISPAMLLGASSGNTIYF. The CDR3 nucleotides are TGTGCCATCAGCCCGGCGATGTTGCTGGGGGCCAGCTCTGGAAACACCATATATTTT.

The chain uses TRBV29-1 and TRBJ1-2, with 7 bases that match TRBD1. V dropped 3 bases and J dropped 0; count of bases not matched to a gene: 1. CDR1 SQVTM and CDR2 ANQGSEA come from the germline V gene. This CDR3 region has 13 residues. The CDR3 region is CSVDGQANYGYTF. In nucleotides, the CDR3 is TGCAGCGTTGACGGACAGGCTAACTATGGCTACACCTTC.

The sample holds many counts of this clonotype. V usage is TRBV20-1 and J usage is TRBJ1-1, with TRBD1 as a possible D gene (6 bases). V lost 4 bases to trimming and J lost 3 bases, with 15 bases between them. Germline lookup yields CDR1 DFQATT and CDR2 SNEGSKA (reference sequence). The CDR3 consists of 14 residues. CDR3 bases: TGCAGTGCTACACGACAGGCCGGGGACACTGAAGCTTTCTTT. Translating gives CSATRQAGDTEAFF.

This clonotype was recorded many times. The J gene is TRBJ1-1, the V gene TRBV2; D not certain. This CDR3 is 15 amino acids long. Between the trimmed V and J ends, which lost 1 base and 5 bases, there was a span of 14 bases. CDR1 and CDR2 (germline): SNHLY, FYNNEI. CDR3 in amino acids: CASSEGLTGGTEAFF. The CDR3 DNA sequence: TGTGCCAGCAGTGAAGGGTTAACGGGAGGGACTGAAGCTTTCTTT.

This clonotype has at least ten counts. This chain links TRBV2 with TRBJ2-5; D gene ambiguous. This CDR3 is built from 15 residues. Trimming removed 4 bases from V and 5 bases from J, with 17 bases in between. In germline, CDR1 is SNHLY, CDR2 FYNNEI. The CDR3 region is CASSGLRTSVETQYF. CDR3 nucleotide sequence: TGTGCCAGCAGTGGGTTGCGTACCTCCGTGGAGACCCAGTACTTC.

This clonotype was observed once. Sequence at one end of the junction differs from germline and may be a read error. CDR3 nucleotides: TGTACCAGCAGCGAGTACGGGACCGCCGGCACCGGGGAGCTGTTTTTT. Amino acids: CTSSEYGTAGTGELFF. The V and J genes are TRBV7-6 and TRBJ2-2; D possibly uses TRBD1 or TRBD2 (5 bases each). The CDR3 has 16 residues. Germline assignment: CDR1 SGHVS and CDR2 FNYEAQ.

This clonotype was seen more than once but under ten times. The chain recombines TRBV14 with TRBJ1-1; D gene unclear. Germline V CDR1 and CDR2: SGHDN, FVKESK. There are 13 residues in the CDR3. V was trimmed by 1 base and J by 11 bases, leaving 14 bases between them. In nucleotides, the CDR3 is TGTGCCAGCAGCCAAGGACCCCCGGTCGGGGCTTTCTTT. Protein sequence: CASSQGPPVGAFF. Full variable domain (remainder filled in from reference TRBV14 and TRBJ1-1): EAGVTQFPSHSVIEKGQTVTLRCDPISGHDNLYWYRRVMGKEIKFLLHFVKESKQDESGMPNNRFLAERTGGTYSTLKVQPAELEDSGVYFCASSQGPPVGAFFGQGTRLTVV.

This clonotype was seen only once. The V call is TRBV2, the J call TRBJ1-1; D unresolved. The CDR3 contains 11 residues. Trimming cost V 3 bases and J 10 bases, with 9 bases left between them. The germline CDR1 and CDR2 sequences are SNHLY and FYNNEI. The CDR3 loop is CASSELAGAFF. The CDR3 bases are TGTGCCAGCAGTGAGCTAGCGGGAGCTTTCTTT.

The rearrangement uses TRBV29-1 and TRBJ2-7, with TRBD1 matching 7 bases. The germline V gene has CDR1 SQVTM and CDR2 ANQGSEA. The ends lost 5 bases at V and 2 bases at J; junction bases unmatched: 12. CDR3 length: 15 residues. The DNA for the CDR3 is TGCAGCGTTACGACAGGGCGCATCTCAACCTACGAGCAGTACTTC. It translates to CSVTTGRISTYEQYF.

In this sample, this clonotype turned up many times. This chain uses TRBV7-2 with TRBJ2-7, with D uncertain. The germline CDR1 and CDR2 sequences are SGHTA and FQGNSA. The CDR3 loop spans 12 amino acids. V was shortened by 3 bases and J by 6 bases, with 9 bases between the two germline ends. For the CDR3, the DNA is TGTGCCAGCAGCTTTCACAACCGCGAGCAGTACTTC. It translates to CASSFHNREQYF.